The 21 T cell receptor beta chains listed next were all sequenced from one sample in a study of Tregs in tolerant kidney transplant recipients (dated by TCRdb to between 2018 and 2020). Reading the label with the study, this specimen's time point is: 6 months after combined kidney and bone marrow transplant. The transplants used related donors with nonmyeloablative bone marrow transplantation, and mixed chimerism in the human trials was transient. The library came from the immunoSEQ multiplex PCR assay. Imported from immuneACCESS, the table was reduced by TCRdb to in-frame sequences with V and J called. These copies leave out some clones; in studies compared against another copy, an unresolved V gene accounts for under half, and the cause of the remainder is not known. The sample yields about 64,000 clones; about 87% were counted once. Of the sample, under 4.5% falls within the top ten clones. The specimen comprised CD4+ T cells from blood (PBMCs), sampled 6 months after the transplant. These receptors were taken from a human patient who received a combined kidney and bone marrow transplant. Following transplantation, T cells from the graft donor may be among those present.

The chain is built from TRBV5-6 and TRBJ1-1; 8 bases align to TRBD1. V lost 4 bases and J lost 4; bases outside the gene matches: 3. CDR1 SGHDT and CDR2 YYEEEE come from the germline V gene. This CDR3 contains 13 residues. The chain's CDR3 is CASSQTGGTEAFF. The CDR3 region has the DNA TGTGCCAGCAGCCAAACAGGGGGCACTGAAGCTTTCTTT.

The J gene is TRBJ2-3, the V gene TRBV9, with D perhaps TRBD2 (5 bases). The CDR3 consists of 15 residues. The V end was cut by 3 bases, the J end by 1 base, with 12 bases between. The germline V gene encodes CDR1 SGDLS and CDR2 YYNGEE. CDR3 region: CASSALPAGTDTQYF. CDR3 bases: TGTGCCAGCAGCGCCCTACCAGCGGGCACAGATACGCAGTATTTT.

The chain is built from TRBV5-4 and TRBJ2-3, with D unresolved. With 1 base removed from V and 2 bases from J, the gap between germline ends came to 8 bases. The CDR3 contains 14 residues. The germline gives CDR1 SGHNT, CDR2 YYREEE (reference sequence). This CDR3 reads CASSLTYITDTQYF. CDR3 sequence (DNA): TGTGCCAGCAGCTTGACTTATATCACAGATACGCAGTATTTT.

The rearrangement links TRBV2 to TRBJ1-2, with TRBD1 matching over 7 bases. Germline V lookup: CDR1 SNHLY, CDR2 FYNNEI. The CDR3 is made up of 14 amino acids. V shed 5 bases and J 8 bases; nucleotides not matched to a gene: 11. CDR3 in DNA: TGTGCCAGCAGTCAATTAGGACAGGCCCTCGGCTACACCTTC. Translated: CASSQLGQALGYTF.

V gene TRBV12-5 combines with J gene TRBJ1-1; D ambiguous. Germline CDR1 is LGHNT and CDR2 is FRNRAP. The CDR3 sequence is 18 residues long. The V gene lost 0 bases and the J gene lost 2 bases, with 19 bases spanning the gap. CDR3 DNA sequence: TGTGCTAGTGGTTTGGTCCTCGGGCGGGGAGTGGGAAACACTGAAGCTTTCTTT. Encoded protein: CASGLVLGRGVGNTEAFF.

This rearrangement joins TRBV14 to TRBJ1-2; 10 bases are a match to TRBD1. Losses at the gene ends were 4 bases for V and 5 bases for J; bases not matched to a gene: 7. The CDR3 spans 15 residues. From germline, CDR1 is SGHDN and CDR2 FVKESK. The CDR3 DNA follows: TGTGCCAGCAGCCCTACCCGGGACAGGGGATATGGCTACACCTTC. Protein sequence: CASSPTRDRGYGYTF.

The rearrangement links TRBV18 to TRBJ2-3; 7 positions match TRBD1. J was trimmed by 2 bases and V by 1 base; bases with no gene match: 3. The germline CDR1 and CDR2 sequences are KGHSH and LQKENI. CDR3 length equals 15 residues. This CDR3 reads CASSPLGQATDTQYF. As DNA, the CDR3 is TGTGCCAGCTCACCACTTGGACAGGCCACAGATACGCAGTATTTT.

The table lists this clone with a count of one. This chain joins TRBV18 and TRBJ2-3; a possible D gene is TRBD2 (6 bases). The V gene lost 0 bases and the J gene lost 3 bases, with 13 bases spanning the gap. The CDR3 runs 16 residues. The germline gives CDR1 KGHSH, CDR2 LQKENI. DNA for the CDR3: TGTGCCAGCTCACCACCGTGGGAGGCTGGAACAGATACGCAGTATTTT. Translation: CASSPPWEAGTDTQYF.

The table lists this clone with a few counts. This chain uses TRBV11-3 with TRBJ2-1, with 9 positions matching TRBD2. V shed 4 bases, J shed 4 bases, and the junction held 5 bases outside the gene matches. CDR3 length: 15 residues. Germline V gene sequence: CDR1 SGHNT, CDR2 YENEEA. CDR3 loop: CASSSRLAGYNEQFF. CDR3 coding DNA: TGTGCCAGCAGCTCCCGGCTAGCGGGGTACAATGAGCAGTTCTTC. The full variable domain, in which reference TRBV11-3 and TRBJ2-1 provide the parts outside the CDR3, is EAGVVQSPRYKIIEKKQPVAFWCNPISGHNTLYWYLQNLGQGPELLIRYENEEAVDDSQLPKDRFSAERLKGVDSTLKIQPAELGDSAVYLCASSSRLAGYNEQFFGPGTRLTVL.

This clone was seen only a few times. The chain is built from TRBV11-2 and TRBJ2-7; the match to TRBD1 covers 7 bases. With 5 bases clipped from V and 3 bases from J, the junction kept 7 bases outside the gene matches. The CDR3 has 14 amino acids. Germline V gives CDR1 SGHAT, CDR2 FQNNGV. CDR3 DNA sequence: TGTGCCAGCAGCCGATGGACAGGATACTACGAGCAGTACTTC. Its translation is CASSRWTGYYEQYF.

The CDR3 protein is CASTRGQGFVDEQYF. The CDR3 nucleotides are TGTGCCAGTACCAGGGGACAGGGCTTCGTGGACGAGCAGTACTTC. The rearrangement joins TRBV19 to TRBJ2-7; TRBD1 agrees at 9 bases. Germline trimming cut 7 bases from V and 5 bases from J; bases unmatched to any gene: 12. This CDR3 region has 15 residues. The germline CDR1 and CDR2 sequences are LNHDA and SQIVND (reference sequence).

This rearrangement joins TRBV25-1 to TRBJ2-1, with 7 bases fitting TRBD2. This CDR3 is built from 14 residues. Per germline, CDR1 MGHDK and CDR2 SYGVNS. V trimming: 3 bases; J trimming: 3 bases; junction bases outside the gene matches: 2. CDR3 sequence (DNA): TGTGCCAGCAGTGACGGACTAGTCTACAATGAGCAGTTCTTC. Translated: CASSDGLVYNEQFF.

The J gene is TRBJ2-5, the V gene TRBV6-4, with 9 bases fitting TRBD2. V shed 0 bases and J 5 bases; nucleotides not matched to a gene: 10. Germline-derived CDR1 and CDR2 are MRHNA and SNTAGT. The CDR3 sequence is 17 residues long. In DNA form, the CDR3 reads TGTGCCAGCAGTGACTCAGATAGCGGGAGAAGAGTTGAGACCCAGTACTTC. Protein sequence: CASSDSDSGRRVETQYF.

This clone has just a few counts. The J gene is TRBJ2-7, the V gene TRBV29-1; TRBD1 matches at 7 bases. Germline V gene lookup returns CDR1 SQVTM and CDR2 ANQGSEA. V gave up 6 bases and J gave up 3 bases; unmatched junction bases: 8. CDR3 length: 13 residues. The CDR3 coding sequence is TGCAGCGTCGTTTTGGGACAGATCTACGAGCAGTACTTC. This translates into CSVVLGQIYEQYF.

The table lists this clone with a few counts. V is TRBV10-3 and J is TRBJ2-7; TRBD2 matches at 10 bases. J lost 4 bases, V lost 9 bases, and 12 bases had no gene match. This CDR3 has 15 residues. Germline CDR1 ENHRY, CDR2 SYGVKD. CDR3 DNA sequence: TGTGCCATTCGACGAAATGGACTAGCGGAATACGAGCAGTACTTC. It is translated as CAIRRNGLAEYEQYF.

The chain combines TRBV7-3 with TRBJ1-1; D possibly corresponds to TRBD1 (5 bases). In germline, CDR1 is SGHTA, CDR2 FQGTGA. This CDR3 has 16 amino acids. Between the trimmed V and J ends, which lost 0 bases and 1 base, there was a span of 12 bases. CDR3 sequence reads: CASSLTGGLENTEAFF. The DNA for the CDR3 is TGTGCCAGCAGCTTAACGGGGGGTTTGGAGAACACTGAAGCTTTCTTT.

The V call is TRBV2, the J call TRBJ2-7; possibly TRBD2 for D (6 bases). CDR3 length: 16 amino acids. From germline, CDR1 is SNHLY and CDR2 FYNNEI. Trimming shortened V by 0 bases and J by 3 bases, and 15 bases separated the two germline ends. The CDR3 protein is CASSEARGDLGYEQYF. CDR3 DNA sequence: TGTGCCAGCAGTGAAGCGCGGGGAGACCTAGGCTACGAGCAGTACTTC.

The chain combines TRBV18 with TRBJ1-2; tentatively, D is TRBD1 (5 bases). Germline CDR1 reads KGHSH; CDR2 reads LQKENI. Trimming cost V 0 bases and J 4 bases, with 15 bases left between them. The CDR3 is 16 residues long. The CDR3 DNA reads TGTGCCAGCTCACCACCGGTTGGTGACAGACTCTATGGCTACACCTTC. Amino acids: CASSPPVGDRLYGYTF.

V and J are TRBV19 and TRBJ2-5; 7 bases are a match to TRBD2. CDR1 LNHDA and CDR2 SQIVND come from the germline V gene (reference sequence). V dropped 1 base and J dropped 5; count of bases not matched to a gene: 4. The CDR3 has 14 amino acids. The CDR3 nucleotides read TGTGCCAGTAGTATAGCGGGGGGAAGGGAGACCCAGTACTTC. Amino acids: CASSIAGGRETQYF.

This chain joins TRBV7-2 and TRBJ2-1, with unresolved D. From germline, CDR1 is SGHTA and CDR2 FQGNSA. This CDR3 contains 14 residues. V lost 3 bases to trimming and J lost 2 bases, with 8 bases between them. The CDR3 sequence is CASSFPGPYNEQFF. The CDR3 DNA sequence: TGTGCCAGCAGCTTCCCAGGCCCCTACAATGAGCAGTTCTTC.

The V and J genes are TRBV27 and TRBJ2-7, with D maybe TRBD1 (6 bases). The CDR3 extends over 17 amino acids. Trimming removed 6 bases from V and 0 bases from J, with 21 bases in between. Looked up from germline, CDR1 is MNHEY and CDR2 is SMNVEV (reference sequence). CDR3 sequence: CASRTLTKGDLSYEQYF. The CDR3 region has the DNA TGTGCCAGCAGGACACTAACGAAGGGGGACCTCTCCTACGAGCAGTACTTC.